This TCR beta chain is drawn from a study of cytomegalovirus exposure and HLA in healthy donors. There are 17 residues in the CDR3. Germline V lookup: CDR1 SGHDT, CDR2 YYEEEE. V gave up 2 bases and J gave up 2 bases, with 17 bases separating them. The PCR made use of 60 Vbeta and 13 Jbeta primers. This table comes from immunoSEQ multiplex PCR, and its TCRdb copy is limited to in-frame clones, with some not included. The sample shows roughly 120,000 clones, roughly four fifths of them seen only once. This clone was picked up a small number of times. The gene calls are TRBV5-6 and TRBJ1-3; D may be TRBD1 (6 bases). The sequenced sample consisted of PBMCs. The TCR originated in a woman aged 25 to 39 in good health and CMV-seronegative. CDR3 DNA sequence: TGTGCCAGCAGCTTCAGTCATTGGGCAGGGGCTGGAAACACCATATATTTT. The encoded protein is CASSFSHWAGAGNTIYF.